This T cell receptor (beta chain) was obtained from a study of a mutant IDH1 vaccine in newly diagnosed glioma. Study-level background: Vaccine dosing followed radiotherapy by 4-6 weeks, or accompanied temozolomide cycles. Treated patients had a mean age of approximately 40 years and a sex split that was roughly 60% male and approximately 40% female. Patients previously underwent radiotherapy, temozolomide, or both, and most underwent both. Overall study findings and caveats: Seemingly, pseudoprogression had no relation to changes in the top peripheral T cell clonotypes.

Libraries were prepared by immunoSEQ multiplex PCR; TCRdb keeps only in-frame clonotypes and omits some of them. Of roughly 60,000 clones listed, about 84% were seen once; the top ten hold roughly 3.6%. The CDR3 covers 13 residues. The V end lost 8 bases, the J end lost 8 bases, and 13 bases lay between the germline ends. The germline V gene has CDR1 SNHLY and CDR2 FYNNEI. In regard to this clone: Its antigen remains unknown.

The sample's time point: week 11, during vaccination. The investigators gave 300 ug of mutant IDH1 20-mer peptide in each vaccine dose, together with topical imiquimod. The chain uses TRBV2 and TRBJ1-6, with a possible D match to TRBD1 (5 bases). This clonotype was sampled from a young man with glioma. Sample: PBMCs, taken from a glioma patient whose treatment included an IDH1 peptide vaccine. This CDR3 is CASGGDYDSPLHF. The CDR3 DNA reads TGTGCCAGCGGGGGGGACTACGATTCACCCCTCCACTTT.